Presented here are 7 T cell receptor beta chains from one specimen sequenced in a study of control samples from healthy donors and cancer patients. The repertoire was sequenced with immunoSEQ multiplex PCR; TCRdb's copy has only in-frame clones and lacks some. This table holds over 150,000 clones, 85% to 95% found once. The material sequenced was blood. These receptors all come from a woman aged 18-29 years in good health.

This clone has a single count. The chain is built from TRBV7-9 and TRBJ2-5; the D is unclear. The CDR3 contains 15 residues. Germline CDR1 SEHNR, CDR2 FQNEAQ (reference sequence). V was clipped by 1 base and J by 1 base, with 10 bases between them. Here the CDR3 DNA reads TGTGCCAGCAGCTTAGTAGGTTCTAGCCAAGAGACCCAGTACTTC. Encoded protein: CASSLVGSSQETQYF.

V usage is TRBV4-2 and J usage is TRBJ2-1; 11 positions match TRBD2. With V trimmed by 3 bases and J by 3 bases, 7 bases remained unmatched. The CDR3 sequence is 17 residues long. Germline V gives CDR1 LGHNA, CDR2 YNFKEQ. Written as DNA, the CDR3 is TGTGCCAGCAGCCACCGTCTAGCGGGGGGAGGCTACAATGAGCAGTTCTTC. Translated, it gives CASSHRLAGGGYNEQFF.

The CDR3 loop is CASSLGGKGNQPQHF. Written as DNA, the CDR3 is TGTGCCAGCAGCCTGGGGGGGAAAGGCAATCAGCCCCAGCATTTT. The chain couples TRBV4-2 to TRBJ1-5; tentatively, D is TRBD1 (5 bases). The V gene's germline CDR1 is LGHNA and CDR2 YNFKEQ. This CDR3 region has 15 residues. Trimming stripped 4 bases from V and 2 bases from J, with 12 bases between.

The chain uses TRBV20-1 and TRBJ1-1, with D hard to call. The CDR3 runs 10 residues. Germline CDR1 DFQATT, CDR2 SNEGSKA (reference sequence). Trimming removed 0 bases from V and 10 bases from J, with 6 bases in between. CDR3 nucleotide sequence: TGCAGTGCTAGAGAGGAAAGAGCTTTCTTT. Amino acid sequence: CSAREERAFF.

CDR3 loop: CASSHFYPGSRPGNTIYF. The CDR3 DNA follows: TGCGCCAGCAGTCATTTCTACCCCGGAAGCAGGCCTGGAAACACCATATATTTT. The gene calls are TRBV23-1 and TRBJ1-3; D remains ambiguous. TRBV23-1 is filed as an ORF, its function uncertain. Deletions cut 3 bases from V and 2 bases from J, with 20 bases between. This CDR3 contains 18 residues.

The chain carries TRBV28 and TRBJ1-1; the match to TRBD1 covers 8 bases. J gave up 8 bases and V 7 bases, and 6 bases lay outside the gene matches. This CDR3 region has 12 residues. Germline loops: CDR1 MDHEN, CDR2 SYDVKM. CDR3 coding DNA: TGTGCCAGCACCGACAGGGGCCACGAAGCTTTCTTT. This gives the protein CASTDRGHEAFF.

This rearrangement joins TRBV18 to TRBJ1-1, with D maybe TRBD1 (5 bases). The CDR3 has 14 amino acids. CDR1 is KGHSH and CDR2 is LQKENI in the germline V gene. Trimming shortened V by 3 bases and J by 5 bases, and 13 bases separated the two germline ends. CDR3 loop: CASSPPGLRTEAFF. CDR3 DNA sequence: TGTGCCAGCTCACCCCCGGGGCTGAGGACTGAAGCTTTCTTT.